These T cell receptor beta chains were read from a single sample in a study of blood T cell repertoires in COVID-19. The repertoire was sequenced with immunoSEQ multiplex PCR; TCRdb's copy has only in-frame clones and lacks some. The table has a few hundred thousand clones, about 89% seen once; the top ten hold approximately 9.8%. Material: peripheral blood. The receptors derive from a man aged 35 to 55 who had recovered from COVID-19. Both conserved end residues are part of each CDR3. A D gene is named only where the DNA matches it firmly. Some rows have no size entry. The others give once, few or many, or a class for an expanded clone.

TGTGCCAGCAGGCGGGACAGGAACAATGAGCAGTTCTTC,CASRRDRNNEQFF,-,TRBV2,TRBD1,TRBJ2-1
TGTGCCAGTAGTCCCCGACAAGGCCCCTACAATGAGCAGTTCTTC,CASSPRQGPYNEQFF,-,TRBV19,-,TRBJ2-1
TGTGCCAGCACCCATTCCCAGGGACTAGCGGGTCCCCCTGGCAATGAGCAGTTCTTC,CASTHSQGLAGPPGNEQFF,-,TRBV7-4,TRBD2,TRBJ2-1
TGTGCCACCAGTGAGAATACAGGGGGCAGGGGCTACAATGAGCAGTTCTTC,CATSENTGGRGYNEQFF,-,TRBV24-1,TRBD1,TRBJ2-1
TGTGCCAGCAGCCCCAACCTAGCGGGGGGGTACAATGAGCAGTTCTTC,CASSPNLAGGYNEQFF,-,TRBV7-2,TRBD2,TRBJ2-1
TGTGCCTGGGACTCGGACAGGGGGCTTACAGATACGCAGTATTTT,CAWDSDRGLTDTQYF,-,TRBV30,TRBD1,TRBJ2-3
TGTGCCACCAGCAGATCCGGGACAGGGGTCACCGGGGAGCTGTTTTTT,CATSRSGTGVTGELFF,once,TRBV15,TRBD1,TRBJ2-2
TGTGCTAGTGGTCTAAGGACAGGCATCTCTGGAAACACCATATATTTT,CASGLRTGISGNTIYF,-,TRBV12-5,TRBD1,TRBJ1-3
TGTGCCAGCAGTTACTCCTACAGGGGGAACACTGAAGCTTTCTTT,CASSYSYRGNTEAFF,-,TRBV6-5,TRBD1,TRBJ1-1
TGTGCCAGCAGCTTCAAACTCCTCTCTCAGCCCCAGCATTTT,CASSFKLLSQPQHF,-,TRBV5-8,-,TRBJ1-5
TGCAGTGCTAGCCCCCCAGGGACCCAGTACTTC,CSASPPGTQYF,-,TRBV20-1,-,TRBJ2-5
TGTGCCAGCAGTAATTCCGGCGAGCAGTACTTC,CASSNSGEQYF,-,TRBV7-2,-,TRBJ2-7
TGTGCCAGCAGGCCGGGACAGGGAAACATTCAGTACTTC,CASRPGQGNIQYF,few,TRBV6-6,TRBD1,TRBJ2-4
TGTGCCAGCAGCTTTCGGCTAGCGGGAGACACCGGGGAGCTGTTTTTT,CASSFRLAGDTGELFF,-,TRBV11-1,TRBD2,TRBJ2-2
TGCGCCAGCAGCCTCAGGGGGGACGCTACGAATGAGCAGTTCTTC,CASSLRGDATNEQFF,-,TRBV5-1,-,TRBJ2-1
TGTGCCAGCTCGGGGGCGGGACTAGCGGGACTTAGCACAGATACGCAGTATTTT,CASSGAGLAGLSTDTQYF,-,TRBV2,TRBD2,TRBJ2-3
TGTGCCAGCAGTGAGACAGATAGAAACACCATATATTTT,CASSETDRNTIYF,few,TRBV6-1,-,TRBJ1-3
TGTGCCAGCAGTCGCCGCACAGGGTGGAACACTGAAGCTTTCTTT,CASSRRTGWNTEAFF,-,TRBV6-5,-,TRBJ1-1
TGTGCCATCAGTACCGGGACTTCGGGGACCCAGTACTTC,CAISTGTSGTQYF,-,TRBV10-3,-,TRBJ2-5
TGTGCCAGCAGCCCGGGACAGGGACACTACGAGCAGTACTTC,CASSPGQGHYEQYF,few,TRBV11-3,TRBD1,TRBJ2-7
TGTGCCATCGAGGACAGGGGGCTCGGCTACGAGCAGTACTTC,CAIEDRGLGYEQYF,once,TRBV10-3,TRBD1,TRBJ2-7
TGTGCCAGCAGCTTTCCCCTCGGACAGGGGGCCTACGAGCAGTACTTC,CASSFPLGQGAYEQYF,-,TRBV11-2,TRBD1,TRBJ2-7
TGTGCCAGCTCACCCCCCGGGACAGGGGTCTACAATGAGCAGTTCTTC,CASSPPGTGVYNEQFF,few,TRBV18,TRBD1,TRBJ2-1